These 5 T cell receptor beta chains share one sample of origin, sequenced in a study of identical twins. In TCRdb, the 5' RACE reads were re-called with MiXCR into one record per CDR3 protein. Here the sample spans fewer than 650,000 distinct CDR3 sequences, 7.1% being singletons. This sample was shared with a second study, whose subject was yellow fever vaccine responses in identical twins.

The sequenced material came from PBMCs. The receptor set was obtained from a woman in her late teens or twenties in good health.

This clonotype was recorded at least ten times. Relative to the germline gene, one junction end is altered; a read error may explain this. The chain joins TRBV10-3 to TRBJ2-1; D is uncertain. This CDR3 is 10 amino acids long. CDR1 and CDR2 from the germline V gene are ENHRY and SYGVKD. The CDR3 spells CAISNNEQFF. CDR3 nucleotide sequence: TGTGCCATCTCCAACAATGAGCAGTTCTTC.

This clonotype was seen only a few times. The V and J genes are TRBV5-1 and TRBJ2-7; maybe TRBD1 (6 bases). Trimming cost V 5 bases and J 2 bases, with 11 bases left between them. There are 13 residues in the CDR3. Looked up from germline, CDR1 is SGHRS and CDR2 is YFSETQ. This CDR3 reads CASRDSRTYEQYF. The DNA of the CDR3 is TGCGCCAGCAGGGACAGCCGAACCTACGAGCAGTACTTC.

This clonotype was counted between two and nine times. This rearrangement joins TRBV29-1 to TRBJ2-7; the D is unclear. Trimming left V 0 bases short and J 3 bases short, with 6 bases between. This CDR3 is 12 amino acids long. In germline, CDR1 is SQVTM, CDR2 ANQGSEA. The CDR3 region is CSVEDRNYEQYV. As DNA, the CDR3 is TGCAGCGTTGAAGATCGCAACTACGAGCAGTACGTC.

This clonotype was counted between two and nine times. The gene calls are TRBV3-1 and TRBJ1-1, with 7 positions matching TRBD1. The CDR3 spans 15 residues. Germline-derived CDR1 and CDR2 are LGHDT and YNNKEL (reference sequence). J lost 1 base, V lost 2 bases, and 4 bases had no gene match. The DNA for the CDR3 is TGTGCCAGCAGCCAACACAGGGGCAAGAACACTGAAGCTTTCTTT. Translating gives CASSQHRGKNTEAFF.

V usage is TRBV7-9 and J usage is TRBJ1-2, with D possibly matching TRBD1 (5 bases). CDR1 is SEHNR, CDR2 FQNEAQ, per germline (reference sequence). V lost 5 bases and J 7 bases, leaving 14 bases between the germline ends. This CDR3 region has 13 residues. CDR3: CASSPGRESGYTF. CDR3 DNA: TGTGCCAGCAGCCCGGGACGGGAGAGTGGCTACACCTTC.